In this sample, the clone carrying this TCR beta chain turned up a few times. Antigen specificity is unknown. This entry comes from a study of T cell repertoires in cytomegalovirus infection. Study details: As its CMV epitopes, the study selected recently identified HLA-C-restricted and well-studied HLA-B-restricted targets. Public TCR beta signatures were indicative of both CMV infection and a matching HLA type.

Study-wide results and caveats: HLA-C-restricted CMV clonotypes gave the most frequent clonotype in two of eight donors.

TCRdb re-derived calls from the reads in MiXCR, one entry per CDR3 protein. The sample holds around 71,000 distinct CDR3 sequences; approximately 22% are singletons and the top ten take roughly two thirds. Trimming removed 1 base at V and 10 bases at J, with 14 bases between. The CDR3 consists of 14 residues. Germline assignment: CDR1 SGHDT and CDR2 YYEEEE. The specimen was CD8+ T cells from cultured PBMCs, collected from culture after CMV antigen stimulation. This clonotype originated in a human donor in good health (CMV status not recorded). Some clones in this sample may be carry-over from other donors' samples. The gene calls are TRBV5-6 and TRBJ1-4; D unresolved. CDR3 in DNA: TGTGCCAGCAGCTTGAGCGCGCTTAGAAGAAAACTGTTTTTT. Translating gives CASSLSALRRKLFF.